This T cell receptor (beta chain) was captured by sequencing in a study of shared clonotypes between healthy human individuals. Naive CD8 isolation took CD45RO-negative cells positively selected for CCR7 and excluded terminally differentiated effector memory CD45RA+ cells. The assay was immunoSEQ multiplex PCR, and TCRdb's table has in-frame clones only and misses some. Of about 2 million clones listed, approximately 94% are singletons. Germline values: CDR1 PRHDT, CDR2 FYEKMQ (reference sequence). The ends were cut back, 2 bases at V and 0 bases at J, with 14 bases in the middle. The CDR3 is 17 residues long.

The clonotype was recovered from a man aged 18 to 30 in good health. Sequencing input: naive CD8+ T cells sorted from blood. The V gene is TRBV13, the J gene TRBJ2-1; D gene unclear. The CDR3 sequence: CASSLRGHKSSYNEQFF. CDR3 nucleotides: TGTGCCAGCAGCTTAAGAGGCCACAAAAGCTCCTACAATGAGCAGTTCTTC.